This is a list of T cell receptor beta chains from one sample in a study of blood T cell repertoires in COVID-19. Profiling relied on immunoSEQ multiplex PCR, and the TCRdb table lists in-frame clones only, not all of them. The table shows 250,000 to 300,000 clones, with roughly 85% occurring only once. Sequenced sample: peripheral blood. These receptors all come from a man between 60 and 70 years old who had recovered from COVID-19. Each CDR3 is given with its conserved first and last residue. Each record gives: J gene, D gene, V gene, clone size, CDR3 protein, CDR3 DNA. D genes are given only for firm matches. Clone sizes are given selectively: once, few, many, or a class where the clone is expanded.

TRBJ2-7 . TRBV5-1 once CASSLLGVKDEQYF TGCGCCAGCAGCTTGTTAGGGGTTAAAGACGAGCAGTACTTC
TRBJ2-2 . TRBV5-1 . CASSLDGGRPTGELFF TGCGCCAGCAGCTTGGACGGAGGTCGGCCCACCGGGGAGCTGTTTTTT
TRBJ2-3 TRBD2 TRBV12-5 . CASGLTTSGYPGTQYF TGTGCTAGTGGTTTGACGACTAGCGGCTACCCGGGGACGCAGTATTTT
TRBJ1-5 . TRBV6-5 once CASIPGHHSNQPQHF TGTGCCAGCATTCCGGGACACCATAGCAATCAGCCCCAGCATTTT
TRBJ2-7 . TRBV7-8 . CASSATGLPYEQYF TGTGCCAGCAGTGCCACGGGACTCCCCTACGAGCAGTACTTC
TRBJ2-1 TRBD2 TRBV29-1 . CSVGTSGLRSNEQFF TGCAGCGTGGGGACTAGCGGCCTCCGGTCGAATGAGCAGTTCTTC
TRBJ1-2 TRBD1 TRBV30 . CAWSPGGGGGYTF TGTGCCTGGAGTCCAGGGGGCGGCGGTGGCTACACCTTC
TRBJ2-3 . TRBV3-1/TRBV3-2 . CASSQGSGLRTDTQYF TGTGCCAGCAGCCAGGGTTCAGGGCTACGCACAGATACGCAGTATTTT
TRBJ1-1 . TRBV21-1 . CASSKIRVGTEAFF TGTGCCAGCAGCAAAATCAGGGTAGGAACTGAAGCTTTCTTT
TRBJ2-2 TRBD1 TRBV7-2 . CASSPRLGQGPGELFF TGTGCCAGCAGCCCGAGGCTGGGACAGGGGCCCGGGGAGCTGTTTTTT
TRBJ2-7 TRBD2 TRBV3-1/TRBV3-2 . CASSQGLAGGVNRKYF TGTGCCAGCAGCCAAGGCCTAGCGGGAGGCGTTAACAGGAAGTACTTC
TRBJ2-7 TRBD1 TRBV5-1 . CASSSATGGLNEQYF TGCGCCAGCAGCTCCGCGACAGGGGGCTTGAACGAGCAGTACTTC